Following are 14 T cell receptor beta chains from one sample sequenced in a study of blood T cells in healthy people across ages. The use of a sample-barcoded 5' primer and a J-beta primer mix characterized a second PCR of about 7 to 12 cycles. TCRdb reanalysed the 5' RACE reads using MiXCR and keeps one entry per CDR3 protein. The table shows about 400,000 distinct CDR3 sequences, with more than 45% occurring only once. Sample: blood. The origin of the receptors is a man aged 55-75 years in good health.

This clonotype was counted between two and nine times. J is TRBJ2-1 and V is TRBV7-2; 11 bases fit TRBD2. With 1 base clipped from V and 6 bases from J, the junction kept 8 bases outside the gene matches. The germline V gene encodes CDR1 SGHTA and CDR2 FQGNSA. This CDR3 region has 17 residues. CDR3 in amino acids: CASSLVGSGGAPNEQFF. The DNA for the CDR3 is TGTGCCAGCAGCTTAGTGGGTAGCGGGGGGGCCCCCAATGAGCAGTTCTTC.

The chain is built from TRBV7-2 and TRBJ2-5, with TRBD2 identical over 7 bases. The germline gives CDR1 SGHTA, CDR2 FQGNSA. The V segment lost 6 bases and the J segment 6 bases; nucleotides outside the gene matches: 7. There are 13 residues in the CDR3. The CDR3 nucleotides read TGTGCCAGCAGAGGGGACTACCTACAGACCCAGTACTTC. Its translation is CASRGDYLQTQYF.

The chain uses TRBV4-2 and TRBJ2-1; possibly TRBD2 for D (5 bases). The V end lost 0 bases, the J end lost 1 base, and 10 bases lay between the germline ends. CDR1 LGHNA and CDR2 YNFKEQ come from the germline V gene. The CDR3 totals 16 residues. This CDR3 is CASSQEPGGSYNEQFF. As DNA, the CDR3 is TGTGCCAGCAGCCAAGAACCCGGAGGTTCCTACAATGAGCAGTTCTTC.

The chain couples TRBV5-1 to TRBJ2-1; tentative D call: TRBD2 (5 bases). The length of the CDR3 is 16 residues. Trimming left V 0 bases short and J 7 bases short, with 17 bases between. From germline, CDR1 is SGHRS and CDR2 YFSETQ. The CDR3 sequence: CASSLAPFGSLNEQFF. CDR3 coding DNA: TGCGCCAGCAGCTTGGCCCCCTTTGGGAGCCTTAATGAGCAGTTCTTC.

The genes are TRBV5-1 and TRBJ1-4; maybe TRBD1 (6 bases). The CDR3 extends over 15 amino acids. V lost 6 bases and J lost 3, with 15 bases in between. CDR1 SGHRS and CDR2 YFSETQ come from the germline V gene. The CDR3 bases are TGCGCCAGCACAAGGGAGGGGGGAGCTAATGAAAAACTGTTTTTT. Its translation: CASTREGGANEKLFF.

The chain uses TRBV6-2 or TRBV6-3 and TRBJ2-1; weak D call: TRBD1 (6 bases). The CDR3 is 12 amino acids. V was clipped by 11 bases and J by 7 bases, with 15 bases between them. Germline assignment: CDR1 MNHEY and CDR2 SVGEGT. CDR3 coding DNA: TGTGCCGCCCGGGGCCAGGGGAATGAGCAGTTCTTC. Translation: CAARGQGNEQFF.

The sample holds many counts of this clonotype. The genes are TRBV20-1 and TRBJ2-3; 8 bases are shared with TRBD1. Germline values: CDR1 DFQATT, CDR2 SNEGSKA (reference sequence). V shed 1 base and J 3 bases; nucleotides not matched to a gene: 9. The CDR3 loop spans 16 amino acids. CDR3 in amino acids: CSARVQGAQRTDTQYF. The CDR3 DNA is TGCAGTGCTAGAGTCCAGGGGGCTCAGAGGACAGATACGCAGTATTTT.

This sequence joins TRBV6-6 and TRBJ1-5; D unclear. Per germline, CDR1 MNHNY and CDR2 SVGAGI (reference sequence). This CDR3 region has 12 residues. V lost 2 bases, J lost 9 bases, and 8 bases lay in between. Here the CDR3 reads CASSYVRLPQHF. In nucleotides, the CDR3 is TGTGCCAGCAGTTACGTGCGGCTGCCCCAGCATTTT.

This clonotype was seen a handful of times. The CDR3 spells CSAGRTSGPGEQYF. The CDR3 nucleotides read TGCAGTGCTGGACGGACTAGCGGCCCGGGGGAGCAGTACTTC. The chain uses TRBV20-1 and TRBJ2-7; 10 positions agree with TRBD2. J lost 7 bases, V lost 5 bases, and 11 bases had no gene match. Germline CDR1 is DFQATT and CDR2 is SNEGSKA (reference sequence). The CDR3 is 14 residues long.

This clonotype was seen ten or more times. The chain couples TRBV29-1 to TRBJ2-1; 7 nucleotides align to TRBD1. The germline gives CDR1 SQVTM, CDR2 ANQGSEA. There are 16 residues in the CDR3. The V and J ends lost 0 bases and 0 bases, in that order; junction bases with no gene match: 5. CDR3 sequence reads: CSVEDLGQSSYNEQFF. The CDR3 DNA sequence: TGCAGCGTTGAAGACTTGGGACAGAGCTCCTACAATGAGCAGTTCTTC.

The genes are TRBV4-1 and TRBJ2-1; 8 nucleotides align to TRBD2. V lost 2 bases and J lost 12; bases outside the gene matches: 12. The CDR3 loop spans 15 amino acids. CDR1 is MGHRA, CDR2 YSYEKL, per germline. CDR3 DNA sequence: TGCGCCAGCAGCCAATCATCTGGCCTGGCGGGAGGGCAGTTCTTC. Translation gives CASSQSSGLAGGQFF.

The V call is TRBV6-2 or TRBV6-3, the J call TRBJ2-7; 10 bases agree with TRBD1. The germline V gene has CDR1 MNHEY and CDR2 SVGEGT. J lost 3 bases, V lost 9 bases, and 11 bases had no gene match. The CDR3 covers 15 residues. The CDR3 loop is CASSLQGQGYYEQYF. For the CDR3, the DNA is TGTGCCAGTTCTCTCCAGGGACAGGGGTACTACGAGCAGTACTTC.

The CDR3 protein is CASSQAFGGGAQYF. The CDR3, as DNA: TGCGCCAGCAGCCAAGCTTTTGGCGGGGGGGCCCAGTACTTC. The chain recombines TRBV4-1 with TRBJ2-7; 9 positions match TRBD2. The germline CDR1 and CDR2 sequences are MGHRA and YSYEKL. CDR3 size: 14 residues. The V and J ends lost 1 base and 10 bases, in that order; junction bases with no gene match: 8.

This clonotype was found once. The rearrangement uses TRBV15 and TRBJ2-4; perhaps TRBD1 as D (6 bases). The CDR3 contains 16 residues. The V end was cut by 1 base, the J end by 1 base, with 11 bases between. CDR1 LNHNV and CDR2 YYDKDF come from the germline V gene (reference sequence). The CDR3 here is CATSRATDSAKNIQYF. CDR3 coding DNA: TGTGCCACCAGCAGAGCCACGGACAGTGCCAAAAACATTCAGTACTTC.